The 10 T cell receptor beta chains below were found in one sample sequenced in a study of shared clonotypes between healthy human individuals. Only in-frame clones appear in the TCRdb table, and some are missing; sequencing was by immunoSEQ multiplex PCR. The table has 1,500,000 or so clones, 98% seen once; the top ten hold 0.36%. The sample consisted of naive CD4+ T cells sorted from blood. As for subset: CD45RA+ positively selected. Receptor source: a man younger than 45 in good health.

V usage is TRBV9 and J usage is TRBJ2-3, with TRBD2 matching 10 bases. Per germline, CDR1 SGDLS and CDR2 YYNGEE. The length of the CDR3 is 16 residues. V lost 1 base, J lost 6 bases, and 8 bases stayed unmatched. In DNA form, the CDR3 reads TGTGCCAGCAGCGTATCCGGGGTTAGCGGGAGGGATACGCAGTATTTT. It encodes CASSVSGVSGRDTQYF.

A note on this clone: This sample includes further DNA sequences coding for the same CDR3. This chain connects TRBV2 to TRBJ1-5; 9 nucleotides line up with TRBD1. CDR1 is SNHLY, CDR2 FYNNEI, per germline. After removal of 5 bases from V and 2 bases from J, the junction contained 1 base not matched to a gene. CDR3 size: 14 residues. DNA of the CDR3: TGTGCCAGCAGTACAGGGGGCGGCAATCAGCCCCAGCATTTT. The encoded protein is CASSTGGGNQPQHF.

Worth noting for this clone: Other DNA sequences in the same sample also yield this CDR3. The chain carries TRBV5-4 and TRBJ2-3, with 8 bases identical to TRBD1. J gave up 4 bases and V 2 bases, and 6 bases lay outside the gene matches. Looked up from germline, CDR1 is SGHNT and CDR2 is YYREEE (reference sequence). The CDR3 is made up of 15 amino acids. CDR3 loop: CASSFPGQGADTQYF. CDR3 DNA: TGTGCCAGCAGCTTCCCCGGACAGGGAGCAGATACGCAGTATTTT. The full variable domain, its missing parts supplied by reference TRBV5-4 and TRBJ2-3, is ETGVTQSPTHLIKTRGQQVTLRCSSQSGHNTVSWYQQALGQGPQFIFQYYREEENGRGNFPPRFSGLQFPNYSSELNVNALELDDSALYLCASSFPGQGADTQYFGPGTRLTVL.

This rearrangement joins TRBV11-3 to TRBJ2-1, with D possibly being TRBD2 (5 bases). The CDR3 runs 15 residues. Germline CDR1 and CDR2: SGHNT and YENEEA. Trimming took 1 base from V and 6 from J, leaving 13 bases between them. CDR3 bases: TGTGCCAGCAGCTTAGGCGGTGACTACGGCAATGAGCAGTTCTTC. Translation gives CASSLGGDYGNEQFF.

This clone showed up just once. The rearrangement joins TRBV4-3 to TRBJ2-5; tentatively, D is TRBD1 or TRBD2 (6 bases each). Germline V gene sequence: CDR1 LGHNA, CDR2 YSLEER. With 1 base removed from V and 4 bases from J, the gap between germline ends came to 10 bases. The CDR3 is 14 amino acids. The CDR3: CASSQGPGAETQYF. CDR3 in DNA: TGCGCCAGCAGCCAAGGTCCGGGGGCAGAGACCCAGTACTTC.

The chain recombines TRBV5-1 with TRBJ2-5, with D possibly being TRBD1 or TRBD2 (5 bases each). Germline CDR1 is SGHRS and CDR2 is YFSETQ. Trimming pared 3 bases from V and 3 bases from J, leaving 18 bases between. This CDR3 contains 16 residues. CDR3 DNA: TGCGCCAGCAGCTGGTCCGGGACCCAAATGGAAGAGACCCAGTACTTC. Protein: CASSWSGTQMEETQYF.

The rearrangement joins TRBV7-3 to TRBJ1-2; D is uncertain. Trimming took 3 bases from V and 6 from J, leaving 14 bases between them. Per the germline V gene, CDR1 is SGHTA and CDR2 is FQGTGA. CDR3 length: 14 residues. The CDR3 protein is CASSFNWEGDGYTF. CDR3 nucleotides: TGTGCCAGCAGCTTTAACTGGGAGGGCGATGGCTACACCTTC.

J is TRBJ1-1 and V is TRBV11-3; D remains unclear. The CDR3 runs to 14 residues. V lost 5 bases, J lost 3 bases, and 13 bases lay in between. Germline V gene sequence: CDR1 SGHNT, CDR2 YENEEA. The CDR3 region is CASSQHVGYTEAFF. CDR3 nucleotides: TGTGCCAGCAGCCAACATGTCGGATACACTGAAGCTTTCTTT.

The gene calls are TRBV6-1 and TRBJ1-4; TRBD1 is a possible D gene (5 bases). Germline CDR1 is MNHNS and CDR2 is SASEGT. Trimming pared 3 bases from V and 2 bases from J, leaving 16 bases between. The CDR3 spans 17 residues. The CDR3: CASSDGQSRFTNEKLFF. As DNA, the CDR3 is TGTGCCAGCAGTGACGGACAAAGTCGCTTTACTAATGAAAAACTGTTTTTT.

The chain has TRBV6-5 and TRBJ1-5, with D possibly being TRBD1 (5 bases). The V end was cut by 4 bases, the J end by 6 bases, with 16 bases between. Germline V gene data show CDR1 as MNHEY and CDR2 as SVGAGI. The CDR3 covers 15 residues. The CDR3 region has the DNA TGTGCCAGCAGTTCCGGGACCCTCCTGGGTCAGCCCCAGCATTTT. The encoded protein is CASSSGTLLGQPQHF.